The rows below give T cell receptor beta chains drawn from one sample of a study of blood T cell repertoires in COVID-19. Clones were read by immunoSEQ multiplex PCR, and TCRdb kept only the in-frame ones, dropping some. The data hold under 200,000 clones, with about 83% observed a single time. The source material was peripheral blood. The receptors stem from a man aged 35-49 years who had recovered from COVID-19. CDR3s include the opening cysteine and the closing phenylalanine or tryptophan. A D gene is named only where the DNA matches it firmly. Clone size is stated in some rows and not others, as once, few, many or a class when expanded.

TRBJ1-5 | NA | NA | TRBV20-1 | CSAGGDQPQHF | TGCAGCGCCGGCGGGGATCAGCCCCAGCATTTT
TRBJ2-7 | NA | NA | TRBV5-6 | CASSLGRGENHEQYF | TGTGCCAGCAGCTTGGGGAGGGGTGAAAACCACGAGCAGTACTTC
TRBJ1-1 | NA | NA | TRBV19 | CASSTQQGTEAFF | TGTGCCAGTAGTACACAACAGGGAACCGAAGCTTTCTTT
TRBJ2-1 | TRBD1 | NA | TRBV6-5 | CASSPGTANNEQFF | TGTGCCAGCAGTCCCGGGACAGCCAACAATGAGCAGTTCTTC
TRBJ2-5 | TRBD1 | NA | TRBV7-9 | CASSPTGVGETQYF | TGTGCCAGCAGCCCGACAGGGGTCGGAGAGACCCAGTACTTC
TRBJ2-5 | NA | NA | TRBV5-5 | CASSLDGGGKETQYF | TGTGCCAGCAGCTTGGATGGCGGGGGCAAAGAGACCCAGTACTTC
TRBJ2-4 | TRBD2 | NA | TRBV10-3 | CAISDPRGGFAKNIQYF | TGTGCCATCAGTGACCCCCGGGGGGGGTTCGCCAAAAACATTCAGTACTTC
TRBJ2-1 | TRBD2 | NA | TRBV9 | CASSARTSGIFNEQFF | TGTGCCAGCAGCGCCAGGACTAGCGGGATTTTTAATGAGCAGTTCTTC
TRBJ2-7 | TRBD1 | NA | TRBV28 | CASSSLRDRVGEQYF | TGTGCCAGCAGCTCACTGCGGGACAGGGTCGGCGAGCAGTACTTC
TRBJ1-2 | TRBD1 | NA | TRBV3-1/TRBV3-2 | CASSLRTGRGYTF | TGTGCCAGCAGCCTTCGGACAGGGCGAGGCTACACCTTC
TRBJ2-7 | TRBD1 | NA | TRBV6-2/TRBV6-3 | CASSNDRVRNEQYF | TGTGCCAGCAGTAACGACAGGGTCCGAAATGAGCAGTACTTC
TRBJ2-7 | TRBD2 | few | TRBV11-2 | CASSRLAGGHEQYF | TGTGCCAGCAGCCGCCTAGCGGGAGGACACGAGCAGTACTTC
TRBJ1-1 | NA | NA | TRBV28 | CASRAGGQNTEAFF | TGTGCCAGCCGGGCGGGAGGACAGAACACTGAAGCTTTCTTT
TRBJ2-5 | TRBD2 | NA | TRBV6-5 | CASSWREGAETQYF | TGTGCCAGCAGTTGGCGGGAGGGGGCAGAGACCCAGTACTTC
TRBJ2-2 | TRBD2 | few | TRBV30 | CAWSSYSGNNGELFF | TGTGCCTGGAGTTCCTATAGCGGGAACAACGGGGAGCTGTTTTTT
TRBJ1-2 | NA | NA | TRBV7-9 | CASSSGGGNYGYTF | TGTGCCAGCAGCTCGGGGGGAGGGAACTATGGCTACACCTTC
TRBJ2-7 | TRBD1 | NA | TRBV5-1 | CASSRDSYEQYF | TGCGCCAGCAGTCGGGACAGCTACGAGCAGTACTTC
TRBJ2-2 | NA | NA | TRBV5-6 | CASSLGSSRTAGELFF | TGTGCCAGCAGCCTTGGGTCTAGCAGGACGGCCGGGGAGCTGTTTTTT
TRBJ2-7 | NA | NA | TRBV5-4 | CASSSTQGVSYEQYF | TGTGCCAGCAGCTCGACACAGGGTGTGTCCTACGAGCAGTACTTC
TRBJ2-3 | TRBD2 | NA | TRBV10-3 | CAISESGLANGDTQYF | TGTGCCATCAGTGAGTCGGGACTAGCCAATGGGGATACGCAGTATTTT
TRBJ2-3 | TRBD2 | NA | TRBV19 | CASSTPWSGGGLLF | TGTGCCAGTAGTACCCCTTGGAGCGGGGGGGGCCTGCTCTTT
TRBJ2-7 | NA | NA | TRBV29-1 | CSVELPSSYEQYF | TGCAGCGTTGAATTACCGAGCTCCTACGAGCAGTACTTC
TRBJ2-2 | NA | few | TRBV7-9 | CATVRLNTGELFF | TGTGCCACTGTGAGGTTGAACACCGGGGAGCTGTTTTTT
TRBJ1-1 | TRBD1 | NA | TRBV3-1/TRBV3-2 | CASSQKGAGTEAFF | TGTGCCAGCAGCCAAAAGGGGGCGGGTACTGAAGCTTTCTTT
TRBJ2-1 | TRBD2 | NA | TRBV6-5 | CASSPTGGLEQFF | TGTGCCAGCAGCCCGACGGGGGGGCTGGAGCAGTTCTTC
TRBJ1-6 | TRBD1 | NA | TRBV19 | CASSIPRYRGQSPLHF | TGTGCCAGTAGTATCCCACGGTACAGGGGACAGTCACCCCTCCACTTT
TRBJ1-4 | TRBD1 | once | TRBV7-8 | CASSLRQGATNEKLFF | TGTGCCAGCAGCTTGAGACAGGGGGCGACTAATGAAAAACTGTTTTTT
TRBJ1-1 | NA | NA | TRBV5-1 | CASSGGTLNTEAFF | TGCGCCAGCAGCGGCGGGACCTTGAACACTGAAGCTTTCTTT
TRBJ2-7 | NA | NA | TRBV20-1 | CSASLSEVGPYEQYF | TGCAGTGCTAGTCTTAGCGAGGTTGGCCCCTACGAGCAGTACTTC
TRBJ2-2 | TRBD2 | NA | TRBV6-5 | CASSLPLAGAGELFF | TGTGCCAGCAGCCTCCCTCTAGCGGGAGCCGGGGAGCTGTTTTTT
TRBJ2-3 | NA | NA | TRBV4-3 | CASSLNLGGSADTQYF | TGCGCCAGCAGCCTTAATTTAGGAGGGAGCGCAGATACGCAGTATTTT
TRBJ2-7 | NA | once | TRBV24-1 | CATRGSPTGEQYF | TGTGCCACTAGAGGGTCTCCAACTGGGGAGCAGTACTTC
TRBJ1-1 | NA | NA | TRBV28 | CASSSPPEANTEAFF | TGTGCCAGCAGTTCCCCACCCGAGGCTAACACTGAAGCTTTCTTT
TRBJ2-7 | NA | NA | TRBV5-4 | CATRDTASYEQYF | TGTGCCACCCGGGACACCGCCTCCTACGAGCAGTACTTC
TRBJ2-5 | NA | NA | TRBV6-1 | CASSEWRGGGYREETQYF | TGTGCCAGCAGTGAATGGCGGGGCGGGGGCTACCGGGAAGAGACCCAGTACTTC
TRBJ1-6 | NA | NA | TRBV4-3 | CASSQVWGDNSPLHF | TGCGCCAGCAGCCAAGTTTGGGGGGATAATTCACCCCTCCACTTT
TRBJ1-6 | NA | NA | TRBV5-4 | CASSVGTNYNSPLHF | TGTGCCAGCAGCGTCGGGACAAATTATAATTCACCCCTCCACTTT
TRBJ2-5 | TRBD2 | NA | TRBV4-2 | CASSPRTSGQETQYF | TGTGCCAGCAGCCCACGGACTAGTGGTCAAGAGACCCAGTACTTC
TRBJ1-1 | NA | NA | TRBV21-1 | CASSKTQGGDTEAFF | TGTGCCAGCAGCAAAACCCAGGGCGGGGACACTGAAGCTTTCTTT
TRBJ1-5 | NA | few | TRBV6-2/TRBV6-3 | CASSRGRGWEYSNQPQHF | TGTGCCAGCAGTCGGGGGAGAGGCTGGGAGTATAGCAATCAGCCCCAGCATTTT
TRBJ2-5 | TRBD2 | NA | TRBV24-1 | CATSDLEASGRGETQYF | TGTGCCACCAGTGATTTGGAGGCTAGCGGGAGGGGAGAGACCCAGTACTTC
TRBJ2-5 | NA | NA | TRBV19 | CASSIRETQYF | TGTGCCAGTAGTATCAGAGAGACCCAGTACTTC